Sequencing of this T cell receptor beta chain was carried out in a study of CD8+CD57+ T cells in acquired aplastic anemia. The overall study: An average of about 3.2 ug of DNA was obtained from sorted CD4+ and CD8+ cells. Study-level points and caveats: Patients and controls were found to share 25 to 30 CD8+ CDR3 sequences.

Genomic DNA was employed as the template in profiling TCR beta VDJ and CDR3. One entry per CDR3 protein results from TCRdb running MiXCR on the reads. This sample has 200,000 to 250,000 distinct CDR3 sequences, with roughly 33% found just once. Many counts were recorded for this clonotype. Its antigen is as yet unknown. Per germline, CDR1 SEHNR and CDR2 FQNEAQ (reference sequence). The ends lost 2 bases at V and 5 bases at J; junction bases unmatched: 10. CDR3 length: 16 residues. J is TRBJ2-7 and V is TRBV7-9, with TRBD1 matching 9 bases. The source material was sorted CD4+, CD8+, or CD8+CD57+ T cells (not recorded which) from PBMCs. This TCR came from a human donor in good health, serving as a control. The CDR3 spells CASSLKVRDRADEQYF. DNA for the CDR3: TGTGCCAGCAGCTTAAAGGTTAGGGACAGGGCGGACGAGCAGTACTTC.